This T cell receptor beta chain was captured by sequencing in a study of identical twins (dated by TCRdb to about 2016). Broadly, across the study: The study deep-sequenced TCR alpha and beta repertoires from monozygotic twins, unrelated adults of various ages and cord blood to test whether fetal clonotypes persist. To rule out contamination, the twin experiments were replicated at different times with different library preparation protocols.

Preparation of the library involved 5' RACE. The sample was run on an Illumina HiSeq 2000. A universal primer binding site was introduced by template switching, and a unique molecular identifier was present in the final cDNA, enabling accurate counting of TCR cDNA molecules. Specific primers in the conserved constant-segment region were used to synthesize first-strand cDNA for TCR alpha and beta chains. Each cDNA library was double barcoded, with a SMART-Mk sample barcode plus Illumina barcodes, to control for contamination. Two successive PCR steps introduced TruSeq adapter sequences along with Illumina sample barcodes. The TCR alpha and beta cDNA libraries were sequenced on the Illumina HiSeq platform using custom primers. From the authors' description of their analysis: MiGEC processed the raw reads to extract unique molecular identifiers, while MiXCR was used to determine the CDR3 positions. Recombination models were inferred per individual with the repgenHMM and IGoR tools using an EM algorithm. Shared clonotypes were analyzed with the tcR package in R, and sharing was normalized by the product of cloneset sizes. To study raw recombination free of thymic and clonal selection effects, out-of-frame nonproductive sequences were analyzed. TCRdb reprocessing: public reads trimmed at Q25 with fastp, clones called with MiXCR, in-frame beta chains kept. Each CDR3 protein gets just one entry, which takes the most common genes and DNA from the rows behind it. V and J calls and clone size were set by TCRdb, not the authors. The sample table contains a few hundred thousand distinct CDR3 sequences; only one count was recorded for 12% of them. The ten largest make up 3.5% to 5% of the sample.

Broad study findings and their caveats: Recombination models systematically underestimated out-of-frame TCR alpha sharing in monozygotic twins but agreed with sharing between unrelated individuals. Abundant cord blood beta clonotypes had fewer insertions, young adult naive repertoires showed a similar but weaker trend, and memory repertoires showed no such trend. Compared with coincidental sharing between unrelated individuals, an excess of low generation-probability sequences was observed among out-of-frame TCR alpha sequences shared between twins. Because the same donors could not be followed over many years, the conclusions depended on cross-sectional statistical analysis. Invariant T cells such as MAIT and iNKT could partly confound zero-insertion analyses, although diverse VJ usage argued against such confounding for most clonotypes. In beta out-of-frame sequences, excess twin sharing was weaker, because having fewer shared sequences lowered the signal-to-noise ratio.

This clonotype was seen more than once but under ten times. The antigen it binds to is not known. No much larger clone exists at a distance of one base, and base qualities are not known. Every donor in the study was a healthy Caucasian. Three pairs of female monozygotic twins, all aged roughly 18 to 30 years, were included in the twin cohort. Using Miltenyi CD45RO+ enrichment and human naive T-cell isolation kits, memory (CD45RO+) and naive T cells were isolated from PBMC. The germline V gene yields MNHNS for CDR1 and SASEGT for CDR2. Deletion took 8 bases off V and 15 bases off J, with a span of 29 bases between the germline ends. There are 15 amino acids in the CDR3, from cysteine to phenylalanine inclusive. Only the CDR3 region is kept as DNA, spanning 45 bases read in frame from base 1. The same sample was also used in a study of yellow fever vaccine responses in identical twins. Looking at the second paper: The T cell response to vaccination in identical twins was reported by the authors to appear partly convergent and partly personalized. The study precisely tracked vaccine-responding T cell clones in identical twins.

This TCR was sampled from a woman between 18 and 29 years old in good health. The chain links TRBV6-1 with TRBJ2-1, with the D gene tentatively TRBD1 or TRBD2, based on 5 matching bases in each. The specimen sequenced was memory (CD45RO+) T cells sorted from blood. This specimen's cell subset or site label, interpreted: CD45RO+ enriched T cells. The sequenced DNA: TGTGCCAGCGAAGGGGCGGCTAGAGACAAAAGGCGGGTGTTCTTC. Its translation is CASEGAARDKRRVFF.